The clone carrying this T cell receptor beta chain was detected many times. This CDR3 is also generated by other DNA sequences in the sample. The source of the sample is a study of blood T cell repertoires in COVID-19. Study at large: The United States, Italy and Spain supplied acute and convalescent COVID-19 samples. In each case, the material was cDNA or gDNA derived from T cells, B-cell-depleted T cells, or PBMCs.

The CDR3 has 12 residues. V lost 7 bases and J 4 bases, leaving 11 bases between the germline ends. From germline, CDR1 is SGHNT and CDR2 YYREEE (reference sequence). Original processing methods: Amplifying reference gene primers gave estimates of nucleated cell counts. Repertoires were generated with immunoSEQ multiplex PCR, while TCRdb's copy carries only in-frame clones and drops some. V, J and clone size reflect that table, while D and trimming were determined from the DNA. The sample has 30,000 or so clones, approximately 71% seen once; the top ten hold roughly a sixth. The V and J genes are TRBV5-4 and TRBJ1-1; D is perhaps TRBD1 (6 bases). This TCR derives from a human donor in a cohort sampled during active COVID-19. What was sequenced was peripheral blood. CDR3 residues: CASSPGATEAFF. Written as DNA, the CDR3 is TGTGCCAGCTCGCCAGGGGCCACTGAAGCTTTCTTT.